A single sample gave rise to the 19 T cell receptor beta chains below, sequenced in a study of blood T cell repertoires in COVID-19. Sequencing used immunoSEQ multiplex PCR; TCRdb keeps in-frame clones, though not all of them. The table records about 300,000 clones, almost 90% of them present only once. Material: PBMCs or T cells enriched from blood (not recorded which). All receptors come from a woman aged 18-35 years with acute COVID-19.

As DNA, the CDR3 is TGTGCCTGGAGTGCCTCAGGTAGCGGGAGACCCGGGGAGCTGTTTTTT. As protein: CAWSASGSGRPGELFF. The rearrangement uses TRBV30 and TRBJ2-2, with 9 bases aligning to TRBD2. The length of the CDR3 is 16 residues. Germline V gives CDR1 GTSNPN, CDR2 SVGIG (reference sequence). V shed 1 base and J 6 bases; nucleotides not matched to a gene: 9.

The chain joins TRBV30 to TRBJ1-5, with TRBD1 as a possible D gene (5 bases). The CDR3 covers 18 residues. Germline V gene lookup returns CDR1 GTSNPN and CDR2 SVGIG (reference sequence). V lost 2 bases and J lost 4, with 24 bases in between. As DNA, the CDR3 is TGTGCCTGGAGTCCACAATACCGGCAGGGATTCGGAAATCAGCCCCAGCATTTT. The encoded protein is CAWSPQYRQGFGNQPQHF.

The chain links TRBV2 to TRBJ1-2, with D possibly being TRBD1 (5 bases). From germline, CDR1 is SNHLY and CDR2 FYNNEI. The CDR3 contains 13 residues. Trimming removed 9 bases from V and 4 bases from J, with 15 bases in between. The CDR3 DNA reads TGTGCCAGGAGACCGACAGCCGGCTATGGCTACACCTTC. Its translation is CARRPTAGYGYTF.

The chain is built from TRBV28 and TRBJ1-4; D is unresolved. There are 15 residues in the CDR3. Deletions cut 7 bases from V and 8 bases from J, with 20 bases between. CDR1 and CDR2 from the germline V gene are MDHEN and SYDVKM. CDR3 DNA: TGTGCCAGCACCTCGACGACCTTTCAGGCGGAAAAACTGTTTTTT. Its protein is CASTSTTFQAEKLFF.

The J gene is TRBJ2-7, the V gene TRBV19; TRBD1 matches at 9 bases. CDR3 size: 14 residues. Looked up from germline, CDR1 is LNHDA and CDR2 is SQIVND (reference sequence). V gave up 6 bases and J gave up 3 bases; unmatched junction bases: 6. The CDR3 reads CASSRTGVVYEQYF. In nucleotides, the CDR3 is TGTGCCAGTAGCCGGACAGGGGTGGTCTACGAGCAGTACTTC. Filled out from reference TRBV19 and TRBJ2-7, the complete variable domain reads DGGITQSPKYLFRKEGQNVTLSCEQNLNHDAMYWYRQDPGQGLRLIYYSQIVNDFQKGDIAEGYSVSREKKESFPLTVTSAQKNPTAFYLCASSRTGVVYEQYFGPGTRLTVT.

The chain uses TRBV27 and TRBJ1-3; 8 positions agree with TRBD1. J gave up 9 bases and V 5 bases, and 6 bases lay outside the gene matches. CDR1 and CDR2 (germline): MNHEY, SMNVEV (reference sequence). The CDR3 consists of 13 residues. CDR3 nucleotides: TGTGCCAGCAGTCCCCAGGGGGCAGGCACCATATATTTT. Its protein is CASSPQGAGTIYF.

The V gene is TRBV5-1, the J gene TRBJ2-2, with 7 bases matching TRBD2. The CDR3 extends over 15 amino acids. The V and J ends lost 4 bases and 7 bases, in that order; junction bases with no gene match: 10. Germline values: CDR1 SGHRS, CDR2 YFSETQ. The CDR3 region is CASSTWAGADGELFF. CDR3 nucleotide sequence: TGCGCCAGCAGCACATGGGCGGGAGCGGACGGGGAGCTGTTTTTT.

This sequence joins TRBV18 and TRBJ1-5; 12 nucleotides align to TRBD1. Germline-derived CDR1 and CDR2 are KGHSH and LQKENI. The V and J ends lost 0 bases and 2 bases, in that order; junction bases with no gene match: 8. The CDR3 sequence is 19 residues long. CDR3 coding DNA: TGTGCCAGCTCACCACCCGGGACAGGGGGCGCGACGGGCAATCAGCCCCAGCATTTT. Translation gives CASSPPGTGGATGNQPQHF.

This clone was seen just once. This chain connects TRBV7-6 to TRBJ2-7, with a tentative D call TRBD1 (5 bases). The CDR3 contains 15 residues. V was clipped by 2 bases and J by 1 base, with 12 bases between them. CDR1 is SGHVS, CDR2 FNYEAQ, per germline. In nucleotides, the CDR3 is TGTGCCAGCAGCTTAAGTAGGGCAGGGTCCTACGAGCAGTACTTC. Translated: CASSLSRAGSYEQYF.

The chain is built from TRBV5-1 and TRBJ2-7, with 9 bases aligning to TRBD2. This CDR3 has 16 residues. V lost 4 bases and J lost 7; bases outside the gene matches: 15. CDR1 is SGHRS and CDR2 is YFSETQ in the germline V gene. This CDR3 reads CASSLTLAGEWWEQYF. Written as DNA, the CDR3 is TGCGCCAGCAGCCTCACCTTAGCGGGAGAATGGTGGGAGCAGTACTTC. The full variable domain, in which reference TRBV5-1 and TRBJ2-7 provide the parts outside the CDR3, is KAGVTQTPRYLIKTRGQQVTLSCSPISGHRSVSWYQQTPGQGLQFLFEYFSETQRNKGNFPGRFSGRQFSNSRSEMNVSTLELGDSALYLCASSLTLAGEWWEQYFGPGTRLTVT.

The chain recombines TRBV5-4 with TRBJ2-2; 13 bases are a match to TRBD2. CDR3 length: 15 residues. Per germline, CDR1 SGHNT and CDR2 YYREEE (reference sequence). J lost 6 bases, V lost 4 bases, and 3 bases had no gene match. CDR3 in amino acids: CASSGLAGVAGELFF. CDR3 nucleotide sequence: TGTGCCAGCAGCGGACTAGCGGGAGTGGCCGGGGAGCTGTTTTTT.

The CDR3 region has the DNA TGTGCCAGCAGCCTCAAGACAGGGTACTACGAGCAGTACTTC. This encodes CASSLKTGYYEQYF. The genes are TRBV7-9 and TRBJ2-7; 7 bases align to TRBD1. Germline CDR1 and CDR2: SEHNR and FQNEAQ (reference sequence). The ends lost 5 bases at V and 3 bases at J; junction bases unmatched: 7. The CDR3 sequence is 14 residues long.

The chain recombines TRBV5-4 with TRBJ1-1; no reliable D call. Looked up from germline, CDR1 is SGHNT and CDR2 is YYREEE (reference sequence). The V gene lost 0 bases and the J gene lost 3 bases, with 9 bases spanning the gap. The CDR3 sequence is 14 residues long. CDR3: CASSLAYPDTEAFF. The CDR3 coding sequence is TGTGCCAGCAGCTTGGCCTACCCGGACACTGAAGCTTTCTTT.

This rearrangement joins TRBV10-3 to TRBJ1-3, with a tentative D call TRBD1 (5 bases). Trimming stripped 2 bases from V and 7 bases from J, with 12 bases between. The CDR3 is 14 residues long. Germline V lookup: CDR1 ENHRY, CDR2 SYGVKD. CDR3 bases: TGTGCCATCAGTGAGCCGATTCGGGGGAACACCATATATTTT. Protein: CAISEPIRGNTIYF.

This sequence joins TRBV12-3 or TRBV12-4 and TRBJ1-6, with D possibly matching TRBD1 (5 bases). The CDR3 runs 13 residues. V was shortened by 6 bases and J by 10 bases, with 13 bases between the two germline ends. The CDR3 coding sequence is TGTGCCAGCAGCCGACAGATTCGGTCACCCCTCCACTTT. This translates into CASSRQIRSPLHF.

CDR3 in DNA: TGTGCCAGCAGCTTAGCGAGACTCGCTGGAAACACCATATATTTT. Protein: CASSLARLAGNTIYF. V is TRBV7-2 and J is TRBJ1-3; D is ambiguous. This CDR3 is 15 amino acids long. CDR1 and CDR2 from the germline V gene are SGHTA and FQGNSA. V was cut by 0 bases and J by 2 bases, with 8 bases left in between.

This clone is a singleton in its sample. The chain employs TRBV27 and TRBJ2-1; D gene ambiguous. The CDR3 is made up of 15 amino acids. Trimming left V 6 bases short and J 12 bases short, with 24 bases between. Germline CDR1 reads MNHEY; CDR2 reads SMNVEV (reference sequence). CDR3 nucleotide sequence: TGTGCCAGCAGGCCTGACATAATTAGTATCCCGCTGCAGTTCTTC. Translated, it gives CASRPDIISIPLQFF.

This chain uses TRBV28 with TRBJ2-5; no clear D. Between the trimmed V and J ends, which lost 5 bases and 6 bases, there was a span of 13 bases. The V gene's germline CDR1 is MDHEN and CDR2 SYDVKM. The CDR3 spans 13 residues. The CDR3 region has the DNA TGTGCCAGCAGTGACCAGGCAGGAAAGACCCAGTACTTC. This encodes CASSDQAGKTQYF.

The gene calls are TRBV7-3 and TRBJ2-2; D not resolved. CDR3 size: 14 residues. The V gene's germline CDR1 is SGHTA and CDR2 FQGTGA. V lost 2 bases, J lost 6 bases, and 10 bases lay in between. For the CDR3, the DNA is TGTGCCAGCAGCTTATCCTTTGAGGCCGGGGAGCTGTTTTTT. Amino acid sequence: CASSLSFEAGELFF.